This T cell receptor beta chain was documented in a study of regulatory T cells in long-lasting Graves disease. There are a few counts of this clonotype. V shed 5 bases and J 2 bases; nucleotides not matched to a gene: 10. Germline V gives CDR1 GTSNPN, CDR2 SVGIG (reference sequence). The CDR3 contains 15 residues. Time point denoted: newly diagnosed GD, antithyroid drugs for less than 3 months. RNA from PBMCs was the source of the TCR library. With iRepertoire HTBI primers and Arm-PCR of CDR3 regions, TCR beta libraries were built. Each CDR3 protein is one row after TCRdb ran MiXCR on the multiplex PCR reads. The repertoire holds 350,000 to 500,000 distinct CDR3 sequences, with roughly 15% as singletons. Another study also made use of these data, one on T cells in Graves' hyperthyroidism and ophthalmopathy. That work contributes: Patients were excluded because of uncontrolled infection, other autoimmune disease, pregnancy or lactation. In the analysis, a 13 V-J model separated ophthalmopathy from stable hyperthyroidism.

The sequencing used peripheral blood mononuclear cells (PBMCs), collected at new diagnosis, from a patient treated with antithyroid drugs. This chain uses TRBV30 with TRBJ2-3, with 7 bases aligning to TRBD1. This clonotype originated in a woman younger than 30 with Graves disease. Written as DNA, the CDR3 is TGTGCCTGGGGAGGACAGGACGTCCCCACAGATACGCAGTATTTT. Its protein is CAWGGQDVPTDTQYF.